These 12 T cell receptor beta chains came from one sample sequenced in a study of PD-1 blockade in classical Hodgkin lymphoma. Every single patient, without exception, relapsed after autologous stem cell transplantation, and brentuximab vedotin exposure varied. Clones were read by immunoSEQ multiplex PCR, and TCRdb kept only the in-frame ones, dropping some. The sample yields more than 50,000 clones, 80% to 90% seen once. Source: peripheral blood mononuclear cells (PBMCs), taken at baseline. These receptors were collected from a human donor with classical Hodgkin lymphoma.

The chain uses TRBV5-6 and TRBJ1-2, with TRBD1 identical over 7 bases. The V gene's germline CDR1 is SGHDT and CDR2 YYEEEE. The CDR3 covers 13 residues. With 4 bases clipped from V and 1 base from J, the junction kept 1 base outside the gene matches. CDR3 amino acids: CASSRDSNYGYTF. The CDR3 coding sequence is TGTGCCAGCAGCCGGGACAGTAACTATGGCTACACCTTC.

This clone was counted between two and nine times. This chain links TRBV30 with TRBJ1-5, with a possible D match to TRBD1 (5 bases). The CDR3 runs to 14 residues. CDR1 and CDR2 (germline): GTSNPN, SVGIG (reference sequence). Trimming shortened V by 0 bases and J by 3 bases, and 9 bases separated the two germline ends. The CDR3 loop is CAWSVRGVNQPQHF. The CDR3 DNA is TGTGCCTGGAGTGTACGGGGGGTCAATCAGCCCCAGCATTTT.

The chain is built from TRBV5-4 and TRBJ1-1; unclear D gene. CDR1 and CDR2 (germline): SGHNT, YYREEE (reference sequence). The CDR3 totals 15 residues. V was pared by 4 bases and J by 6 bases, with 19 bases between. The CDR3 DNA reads TGTGCCAGCAGCACATCACGGGCTTTGGGCGCTGAAGCTTTCTTT. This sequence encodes CASSTSRALGAEAFF. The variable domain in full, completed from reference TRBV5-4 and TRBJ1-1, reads ETGVTQSPTHLIKTRGQQVTLRCSSQSGHNTVSWYQQALGQGPQFIFQYYREEENGRGNFPPRFSGLQFPNYSSELNVNALELDDSALYLCASSTSRALGAEAFFGQGTRLTVV.

The CDR3 reads CASSLSRGHEQFF. In DNA, the CDR3 is TGCGCCAGCAGCCTCTCTAGGGGCCATGAGCAGTTCTTC. The chain employs TRBV5-1 and TRBJ2-1, with D possibly being TRBD1 (5 bases). The CDR3 spans 13 residues. The V and J ends lost 4 bases and 8 bases respectively, with 13 bases between them. The germline V gene encodes CDR1 SGHRS and CDR2 YFSETQ.

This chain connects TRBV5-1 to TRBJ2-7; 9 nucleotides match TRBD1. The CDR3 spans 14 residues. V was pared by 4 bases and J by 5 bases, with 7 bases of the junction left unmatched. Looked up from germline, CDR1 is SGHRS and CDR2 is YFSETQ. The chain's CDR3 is CASSLGQGRHEQYF. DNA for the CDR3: TGCGCCAGCAGCCTAGGACAGGGGAGACACGAGCAGTACTTC.

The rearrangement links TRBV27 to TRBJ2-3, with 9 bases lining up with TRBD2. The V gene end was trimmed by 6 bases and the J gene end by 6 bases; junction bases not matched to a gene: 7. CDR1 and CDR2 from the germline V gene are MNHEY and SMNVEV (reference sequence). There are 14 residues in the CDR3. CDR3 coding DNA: TGTGCCAGCAGGCGGGGGGGACAACTCGATACGCAGTATTTT. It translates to CASRRGGQLDTQYF.

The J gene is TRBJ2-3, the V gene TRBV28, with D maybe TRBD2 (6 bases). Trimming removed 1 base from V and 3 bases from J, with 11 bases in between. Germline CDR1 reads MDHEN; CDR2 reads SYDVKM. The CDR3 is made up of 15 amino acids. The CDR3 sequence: CASSLYYGGTDTQYF. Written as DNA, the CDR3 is TGTGCCAGCAGTTTATATTACGGAGGGACAGATACGCAGTATTTT.

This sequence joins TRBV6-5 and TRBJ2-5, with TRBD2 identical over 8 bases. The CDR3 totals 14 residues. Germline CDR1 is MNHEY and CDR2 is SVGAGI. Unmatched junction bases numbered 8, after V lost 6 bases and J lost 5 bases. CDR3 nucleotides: TGTGCCAGCAGGAGCGGGGGTCACTGGGAGACCCAGTACTTC. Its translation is CASRSGGHWETQYF.

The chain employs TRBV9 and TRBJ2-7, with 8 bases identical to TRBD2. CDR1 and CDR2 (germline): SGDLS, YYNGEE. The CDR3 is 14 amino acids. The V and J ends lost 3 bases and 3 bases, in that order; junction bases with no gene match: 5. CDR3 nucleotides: TGTGCCAGCAGCGCAGCGGGGGCCAGCTACGAGCAGTACTTC. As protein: CASSAAGASYEQYF.

CDR3 DNA sequence: TGTGCCAGCAGCTTGCTGGGGGTTGCGGACACCATATATTTT. It specifies CASSLLGVADTIYF. The chain employs TRBV7-9 and TRBJ1-3; D possibly corresponds to TRBD1 (5 bases). V lost 3 bases and J 8 bases, leaving 14 bases between the germline ends. The CDR3 extends over 14 amino acids. Germline assignment: CDR1 SEHNR and CDR2 FQNEAQ (reference sequence).

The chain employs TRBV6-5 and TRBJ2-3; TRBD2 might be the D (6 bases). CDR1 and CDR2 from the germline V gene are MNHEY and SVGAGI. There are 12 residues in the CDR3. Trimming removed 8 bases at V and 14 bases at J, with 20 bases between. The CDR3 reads CASSEGRGGLYF. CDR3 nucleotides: TGTGCCAGCTCCGAAGGGCGGGGAGGACTGTATTTT.

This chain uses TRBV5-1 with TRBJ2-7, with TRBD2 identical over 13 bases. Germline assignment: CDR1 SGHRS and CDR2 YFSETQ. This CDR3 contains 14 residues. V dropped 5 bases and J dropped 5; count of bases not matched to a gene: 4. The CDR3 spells CASRLAGGLHEQYF. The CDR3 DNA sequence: TGCGCCAGCAGACTAGCGGGGGGGCTCCACGAGCAGTACTTC.